A single TCR beta chain is shown here with its context. Its antigen remains unidentified. The sample belongs to a study of a mutant IDH1 vaccine in newly diagnosed glioma. The CDR3 sequence is 13 residues long. The V gene's germline CDR1 is MNHEY and CDR2 SVGAGI. Trimming removed 4 bases from V and 3 bases from J, with 9 bases in between. The method was immunoSEQ multiplex PCR; TCRdb's version includes in-frame clones alone and lacks a portion of them. The repertoire holds around 76,000 clones, around 85% seen once, with around 0.73% in the top ten. The time point here: week 23, last vaccination. Vaccinated patients received 300 ug of mutant IDH1 20-mer peptide per dose, with topical imiquimod.

The chain employs TRBV6-5 and TRBJ2-5; no clear D. The starting material was PBMCs, obtained from a glioma patient whose treatment included an IDH1 peptide vaccine. This receptor was taken from a woman in her fifties or sixties with glioma. The DNA for the CDR3 is TGTGCCAGCAGTTCCGACACGAAAGAGACCCAGTACTTC. This translates into CASSSDTKETQYF.